The present T cell receptor beta chain was sequenced within a study of OX40 agonist ivuxolimab in advanced cancers. Study summary: While on treatment, patients had intravenous ivuxolimab at 0.01 to 10 mg/kg every 2 weeks. General study results and limits: Low levels of normalized T-cell clonal expansion also appeared in some nonresponders. Expanded peripheral T-cell antigen specificity went undetermined. At doses 0.1 to 3.0 mg/kg, CD4+ and CD8+ clones expanded.

The table came from immunoSEQ multiplex PCR; TCRdb's copy has only in-frame clones and leaves some out. The sample has fewer than 85,000 clones; approximately 90% are singletons. The CDR3 consists of 15 residues. The V gene's germline CDR1 is SGHTA and CDR2 FQGNSA. Trimming stripped 7 bases from V and 0 bases from J, with 13 bases between. This clone appeared a single time. Its antigen is currently unknown. The clonotype was recovered from an adult with an advanced solid tumor such as melanoma, head and neck, liver or kidney cancer. Sequencing was performed on CD4+ or CD8+ T cells sorted from blood, taken in a trial of the OX40 agonist ivuxolimab. The chain carries TRBV7-2 and TRBJ2-1; D call uncertain. This chain's CDR3 is CASTSRRVSYNEQFF. CDR3 nucleotide sequence: TGTGCCAGCACCTCTAGACGTGTCTCCTACAATGAGCAGTTCTTC. The variable domain in full, completed from reference TRBV7-2 and TRBJ2-1, reads GAGVSQSPSNKVTEKGKDVELRCDPISGHTALYWYRQSLGQGLEFLIYFQGNSAPDKSGLPSDRFSAERTGGSVSTLTIQRTQQEDSAVYLCASTSRRVSYNEQFFGPGTRLTVL.